Following are 3 T cell receptor beta chains from one sample sequenced in a study of cytomegalovirus exposure and HLA in healthy donors. Assay used: immunoSEQ multiplex PCR; TCRdb lists only in-frame clones, some missing. Of 200,000 to 250,000 clones in the sample, about nine tenths were seen once. Source material: PBMCs. The receptors were sampled from a woman younger than 30 in good health and CMV-seropositive.

The chain carries TRBV2 and TRBJ2-2; no reliable D call. Germline V gene data show CDR1 as SNHLY and CDR2 as FYNNEI. The CDR3 length is 14 residues. V gave up 8 bases and J gave up 5 bases, with 15 bases separating them. This CDR3 is CASLQQLRTGELFF. The DNA of the CDR3 is TGTGCCAGCCTCCAACAGCTCCGGACCGGGGAGCTGTTTTTT.

The J gene is TRBJ2-1, the V gene TRBV5-1; perhaps TRBD2 as D (6 bases). The V end lost 0 bases, the J end lost 8 bases, and 12 bases lay between the germline ends. This CDR3 contains 14 residues. Germline CDR1 reads SGHRS; CDR2 reads YFSETQ. The CDR3 bases are TGCGCCAGCAGCTTGGAAGGAGGGCGAGATGAGCAGTTCTTC. Translation: CASSLEGGRDEQFF.

The J gene is TRBJ2-7, the V gene TRBV18, with 7 positions matching TRBD2. Germline V gene data show CDR1 as KGHSH and CDR2 as LQKENI. The CDR3 sequence is 13 residues long. The V segment lost 2 bases and the J segment 7 bases; nucleotides outside the gene matches: 5. The CDR3 loop reads CASSPVAAGEQYF. In DNA, the CDR3 is TGTGCCAGCTCACCAGTGGCAGCGGGGGAGCAGTACTTC.